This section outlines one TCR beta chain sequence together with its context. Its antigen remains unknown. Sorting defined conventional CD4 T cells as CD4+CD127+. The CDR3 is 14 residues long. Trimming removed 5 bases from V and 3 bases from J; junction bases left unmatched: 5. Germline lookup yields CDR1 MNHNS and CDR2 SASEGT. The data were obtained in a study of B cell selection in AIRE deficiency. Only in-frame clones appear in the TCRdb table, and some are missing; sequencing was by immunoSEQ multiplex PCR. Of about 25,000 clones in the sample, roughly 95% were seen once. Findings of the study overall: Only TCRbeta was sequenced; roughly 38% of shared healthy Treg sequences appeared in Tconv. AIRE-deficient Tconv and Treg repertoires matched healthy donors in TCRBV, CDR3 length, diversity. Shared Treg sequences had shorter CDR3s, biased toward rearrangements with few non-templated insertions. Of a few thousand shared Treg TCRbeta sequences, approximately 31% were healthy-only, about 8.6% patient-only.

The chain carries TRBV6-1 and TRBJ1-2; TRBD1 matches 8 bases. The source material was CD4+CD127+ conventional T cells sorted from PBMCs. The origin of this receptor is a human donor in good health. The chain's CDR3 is CASSFYRGDYGYTF. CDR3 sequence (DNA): TGTGCCAGCAGTTTCTACAGGGGGGACTATGGCTACACCTTC.